This paragraph reports one T cell receptor (beta chain). The sample is drawn from a study of control samples from healthy donors and cancer patients. The J segment lost 1 base and the V segment lost 2 bases, leaving 10 bases of the junction unmatched. The CDR3 runs to 18 residues. Germline lookup yields CDR1 MGHRA and CDR2 YSYEKL. Sequencing used immunoSEQ multiplex PCR; TCRdb keeps in-frame clones, though not all of them. The sample lists tens of thousands of clones, around 84% occurring once. The J gene is TRBJ1-1, the V gene TRBV4-1; 10 bases agree with TRBD1. The source of this sequence is a woman aged 45-60 years with lung cancer. What was sequenced was PBMCs. CDR3 bases: TGCGCCAGCAGCCAATTCCCCGGGACAGGGGACCAGAACACTGAAGCTTTCTTT. Protein: CASSQFPGTGDQNTEAFF.